The T cell receptor (beta chain) described here comes from a study of shared clonotypes between healthy human individuals. Points from the study as a whole: The genetic and exposure-history diversity represented was limited by few donors. Sampling covered blood only; tissue repertoires likely differ.

Unmatched junction bases numbered 2, after V lost 4 bases and J lost 0 bases. The CDR3 loop spans 15 amino acids. Germline loops: CDR1 SGHRS, CDR2 YFSETQ. Comments on this clone: Its antigen is not identified.

Sequencing used immunoSEQ multiplex PCR; TCRdb keeps in-frame clones, though not all of them. The sample shows roughly 680,000 clones, approximately 77% of them seen only once. Donors were healthy HIV-negative adults without recently reported acute infections or vaccinations. The rearrangement links TRBV5-1 to TRBJ2-1; 9 bases line up with TRBD2. The source is a woman younger than 45 in good health. Material: memory CD4+ T cells sorted from blood. The subset: CD45RA-negative fraction. CDR3: CASSVTSGSYNEQFF. The DNA for the CDR3 is TGCGCCAGCAGCGTGACTAGCGGCTCCTACAATGAGCAGTTCTTC.